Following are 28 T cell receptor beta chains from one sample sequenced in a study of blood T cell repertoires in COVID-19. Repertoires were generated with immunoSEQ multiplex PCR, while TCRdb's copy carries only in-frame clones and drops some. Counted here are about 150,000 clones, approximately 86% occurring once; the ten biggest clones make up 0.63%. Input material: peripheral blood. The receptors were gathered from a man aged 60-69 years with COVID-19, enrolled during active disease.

The CDR3 nucleotides read TGTGCCAGCTCACCACCCGCCAGGGACTTGGAGCAGTTCTTC. This codes for CASSPPARDLEQFF. The chain has TRBV18 and TRBJ2-1; tentative D call: TRBD2 (6 bases). Trimming took 0 bases from V and 10 from J, leaving 13 bases between them. The germline V gene has CDR1 KGHSH and CDR2 LQKENI. The CDR3 spans 14 residues.

The CDR3 region has the DNA TGTGCCAGCAGCCGCCCGGCAGGGGAGGTTTTAGCGGGGGTCGACAATGAGCAGTTCTTC. Amino acids: CASSRPAGEVLAGVDNEQFF. V is TRBV7-6 and J is TRBJ2-1; 9 bases align to TRBD2. The CDR3 consists of 20 residues. V gave up 5 bases and J gave up 5 bases; unmatched junction bases: 22. The germline CDR1 and CDR2 sequences are SGHVS and FNYEAQ.

The CDR3 sequence is CASSYSDSLNQPQHF. The CDR3 DNA follows: TGTGCCAGCAGTTACTCGGACAGCTTAAATCAGCCCCAGCATTTT. The chain joins TRBV6-5 to TRBJ1-5; TRBD1 is a possible D gene (6 bases). CDR1 MNHEY and CDR2 SVGAGI come from the germline V gene. CDR3 length equals 15 residues. The ends were cut back, 0 bases at V and 4 bases at J, with 10 bases in the middle.

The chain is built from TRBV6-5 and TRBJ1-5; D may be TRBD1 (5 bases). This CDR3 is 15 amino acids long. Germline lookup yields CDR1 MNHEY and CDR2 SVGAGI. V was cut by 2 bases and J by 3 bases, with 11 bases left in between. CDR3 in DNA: TGTGCCAGCAGTTACAAGGCAGGGAACAATCAGCCCCAGCATTTT. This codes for CASSYKAGNNQPQHF.

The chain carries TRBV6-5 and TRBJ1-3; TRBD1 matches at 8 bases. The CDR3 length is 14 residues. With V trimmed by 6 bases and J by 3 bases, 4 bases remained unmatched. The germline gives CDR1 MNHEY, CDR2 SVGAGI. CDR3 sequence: CASSGTGLGNTIYF. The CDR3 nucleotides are TGTGCCAGCAGCGGGACAGGTCTTGGAAACACCATATATTTT.

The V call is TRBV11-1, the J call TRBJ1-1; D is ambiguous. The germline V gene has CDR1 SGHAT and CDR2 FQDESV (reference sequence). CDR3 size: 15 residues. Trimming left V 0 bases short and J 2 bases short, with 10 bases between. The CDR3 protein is CASSLARGYNTEAFF. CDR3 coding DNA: TGTGCCAGCAGCTTAGCGCGAGGGTATAACACTGAAGCTTTCTTT.

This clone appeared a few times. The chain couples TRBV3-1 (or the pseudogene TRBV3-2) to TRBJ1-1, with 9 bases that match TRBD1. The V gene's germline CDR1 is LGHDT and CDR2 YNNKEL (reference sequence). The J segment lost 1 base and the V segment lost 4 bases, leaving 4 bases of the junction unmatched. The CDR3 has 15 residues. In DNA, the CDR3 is TGTGCCAGCAGCCCCCAGACAGGGGGGAACACTGAAGCTTTCTTT. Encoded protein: CASSPQTGGNTEAFF.

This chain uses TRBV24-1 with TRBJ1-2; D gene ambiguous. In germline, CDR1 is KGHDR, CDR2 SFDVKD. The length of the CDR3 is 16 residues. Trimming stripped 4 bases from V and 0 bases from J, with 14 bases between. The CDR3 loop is CATSDPTREANYGYTF. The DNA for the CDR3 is TGTGCCACCAGTGACCCCACCCGGGAAGCTAACTATGGCTACACCTTC.

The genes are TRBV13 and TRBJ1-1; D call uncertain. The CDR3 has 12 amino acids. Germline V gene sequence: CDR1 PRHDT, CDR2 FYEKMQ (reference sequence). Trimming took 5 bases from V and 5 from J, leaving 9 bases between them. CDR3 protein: CASSPAGTEAFF. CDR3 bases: TGTGCCAGCAGCCCAGCGGGGACTGAAGCTTTCTTT.

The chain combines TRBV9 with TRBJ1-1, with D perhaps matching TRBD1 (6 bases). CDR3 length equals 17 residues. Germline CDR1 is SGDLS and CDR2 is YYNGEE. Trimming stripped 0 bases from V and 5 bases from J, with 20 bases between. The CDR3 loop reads CASSVGRGHKGGTEAFF. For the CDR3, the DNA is TGTGCCAGCAGCGTAGGCAGGGGCCACAAAGGCGGGACTGAAGCTTTCTTT.

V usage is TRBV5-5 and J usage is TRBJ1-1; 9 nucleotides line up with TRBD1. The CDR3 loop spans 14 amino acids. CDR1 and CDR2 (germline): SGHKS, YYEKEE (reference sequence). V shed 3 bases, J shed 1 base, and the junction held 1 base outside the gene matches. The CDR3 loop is CASSWGQGNTEAFF. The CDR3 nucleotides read TGTGCCAGCAGCTGGGGACAGGGGAACACTGAAGCTTTCTTT.

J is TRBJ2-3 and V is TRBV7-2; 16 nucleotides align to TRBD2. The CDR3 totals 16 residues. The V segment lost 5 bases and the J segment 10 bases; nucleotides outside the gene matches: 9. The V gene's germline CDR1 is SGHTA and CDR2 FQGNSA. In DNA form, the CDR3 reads TGTGCCAGCAGCAAACCGGGACTAGCGGGAGGGGGGGCGCAGTATTTT. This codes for CASSKPGLAGGGAQYF.

The DNA of the CDR3 is TGTGCCAGCAGCGGAAGGCGGTTAGTTGATGGCTACACCTTC. Translation gives CASSGRRLVDGYTF. The chain couples TRBV6-5 to TRBJ1-2, with D hard to call. The germline CDR1 and CDR2 sequences are MNHEY and SVGAGI. V lost 6 bases and J lost 6, with 17 bases in between. This CDR3 comprises 14 residues.

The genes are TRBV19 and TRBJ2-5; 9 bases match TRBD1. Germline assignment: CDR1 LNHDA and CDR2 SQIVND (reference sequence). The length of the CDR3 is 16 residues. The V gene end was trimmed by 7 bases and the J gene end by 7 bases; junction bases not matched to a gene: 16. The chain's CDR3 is CASIPTGGEPSGTQYF. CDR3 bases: TGTGCCAGTATCCCGACAGGGGGTGAACCCTCCGGGACCCAGTACTTC.

CDR3 protein: CASSLDGAASTYEQYF. The DNA for the CDR3 is TGTGCCAGCAGCTTAGATGGCGCGGCCAGCACCTACGAGCAGTACTTC. The chain employs TRBV11-3 and TRBJ2-7; D is undetermined. Germline V lookup: CDR1 SGHNT, CDR2 YENEEA. The CDR3 is made up of 16 amino acids. The V and J ends lost 0 bases and 2 bases respectively, with 14 bases between them.

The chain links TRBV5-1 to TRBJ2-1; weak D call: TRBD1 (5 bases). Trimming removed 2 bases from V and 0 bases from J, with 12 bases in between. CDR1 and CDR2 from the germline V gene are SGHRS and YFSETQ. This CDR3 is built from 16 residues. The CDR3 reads CASSLQGDSSYNEQFF. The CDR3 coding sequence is TGCGCCAGCAGCTTACAAGGCGACAGCTCCTACAATGAGCAGTTCTTC.

The DNA for the CDR3 is TGTGCCAGCAGTTACTCGACTACCCGGGGGGGCCTCCACTTT. It specifies CASSYSTTRGGLHF. V is TRBV6-5 and J is TRBJ1-6, with D tentatively TRBD1 (5 bases). This CDR3 contains 14 residues. The germline gives CDR1 MNHEY, CDR2 SVGAGI. V gave up 0 bases and J gave up 15 bases, with 15 bases separating them.

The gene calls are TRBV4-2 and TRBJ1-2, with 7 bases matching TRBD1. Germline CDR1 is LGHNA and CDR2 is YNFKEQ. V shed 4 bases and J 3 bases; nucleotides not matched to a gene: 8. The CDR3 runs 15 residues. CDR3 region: CASSPSTGEDYGYTF. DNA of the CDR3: TGTGCCAGCAGCCCTAGCACAGGGGAGGACTATGGCTACACCTTC.

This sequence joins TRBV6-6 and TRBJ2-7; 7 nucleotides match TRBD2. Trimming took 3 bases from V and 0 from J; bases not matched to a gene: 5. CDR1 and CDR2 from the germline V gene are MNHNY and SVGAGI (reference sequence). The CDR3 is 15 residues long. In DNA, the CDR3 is TGTGCCAGCAGTTATGGCGGGGGATACTCCTACGAGCAGTACTTC. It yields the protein CASSYGGGYSYEQYF.

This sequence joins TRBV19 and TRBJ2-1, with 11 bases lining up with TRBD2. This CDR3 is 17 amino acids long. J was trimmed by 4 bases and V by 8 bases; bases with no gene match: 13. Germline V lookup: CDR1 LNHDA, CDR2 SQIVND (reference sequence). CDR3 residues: CASLRPPGTSGYNEQFF. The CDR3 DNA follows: TGTGCCAGTCTCCGACCGCCCGGGACTAGCGGATACAATGAGCAGTTCTTC.

The CDR3 loop reads CASSPGTGRRGEQYF. The CDR3, as DNA: TGTGCCAGCTCACCAGGGACAGGGCGTCGGGGCGAGCAGTACTTC. The rearrangement joins TRBV18 to TRBJ2-7; 9 bases align to TRBD1. This CDR3 is 15 amino acids long. CDR1 KGHSH and CDR2 LQKENI come from the germline V gene. V lost 2 bases, J lost 6 bases, and 8 bases stayed unmatched.

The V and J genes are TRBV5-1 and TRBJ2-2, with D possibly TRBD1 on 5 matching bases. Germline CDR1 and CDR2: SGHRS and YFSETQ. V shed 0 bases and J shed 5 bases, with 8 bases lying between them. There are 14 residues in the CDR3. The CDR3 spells CASSLDRSTGELFF. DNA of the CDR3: TGCGCCAGCAGCTTGGACAGGAGTACCGGGGAGCTGTTTTTT.

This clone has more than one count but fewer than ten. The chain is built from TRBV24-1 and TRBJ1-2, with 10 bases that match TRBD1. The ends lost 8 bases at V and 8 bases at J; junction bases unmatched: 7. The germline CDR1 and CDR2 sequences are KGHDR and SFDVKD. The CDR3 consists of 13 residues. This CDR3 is CATTVDRGQGYTF. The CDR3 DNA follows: TGTGCCACCACCGTAGACAGGGGGCAGGGCTACACCTTC.

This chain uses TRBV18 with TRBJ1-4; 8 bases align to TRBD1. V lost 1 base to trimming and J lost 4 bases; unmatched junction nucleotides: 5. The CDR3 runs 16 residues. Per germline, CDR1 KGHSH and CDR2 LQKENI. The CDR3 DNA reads TGTGCCAGCTCACCACGATCAGGGGGCCTTAATGAAAAACTGTTTTTT. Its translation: CASSPRSGGLNEKLFF.

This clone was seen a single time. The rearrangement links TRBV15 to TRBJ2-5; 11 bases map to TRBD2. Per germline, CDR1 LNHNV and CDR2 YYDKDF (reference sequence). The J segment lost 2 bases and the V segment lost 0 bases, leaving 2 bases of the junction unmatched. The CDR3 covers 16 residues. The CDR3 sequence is CATSRETSGTQETQYF. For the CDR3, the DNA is TGTGCCACCAGCAGAGAGACTAGCGGGACACAAGAGACCCAGTACTTC.

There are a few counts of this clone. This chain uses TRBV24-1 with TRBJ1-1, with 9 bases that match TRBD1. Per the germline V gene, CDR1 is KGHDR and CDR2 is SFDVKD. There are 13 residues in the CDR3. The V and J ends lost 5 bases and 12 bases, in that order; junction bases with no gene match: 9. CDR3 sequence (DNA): TGTGCCACCAGTGCTGGGACAGGGTGGTTGTCTTTCTTT. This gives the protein CATSAGTGWLSFF.

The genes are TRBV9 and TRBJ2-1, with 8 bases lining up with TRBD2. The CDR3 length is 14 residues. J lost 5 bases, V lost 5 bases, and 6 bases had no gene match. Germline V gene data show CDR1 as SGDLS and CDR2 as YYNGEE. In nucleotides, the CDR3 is TGTGCCAGCAGTTTGACTAGCGCCAACAATGAGCAGTTCTTC. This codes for CASSLTSANNEQFF.

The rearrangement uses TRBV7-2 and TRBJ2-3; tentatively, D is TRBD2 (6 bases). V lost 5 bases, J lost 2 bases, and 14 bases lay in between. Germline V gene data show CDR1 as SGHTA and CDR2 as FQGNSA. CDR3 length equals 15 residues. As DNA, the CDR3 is TGTGCCAGCAGCACGCGGGGACGGAACACAGATACGCAGTATTTT. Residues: CASSTRGRNTDTQYF.